This passage covers 19 T cell receptor beta chains from one sample sequenced in a study of T-cell memory formation after mild COVID-19. TCRdb processed the 5' RACE reads anew with MiXCR; each CDR3 protein has one entry. The sample carries 400,000 to 500,000 distinct CDR3 sequences, approximately 19% recorded once. Sequencing was performed on PBMCs or a T cell subset sorted from them (not recorded which). Receptors originate from a man aged 18 to 30 who had mild COVID-19 (a few samples of this study predate the infection). Cell type and time point are not known.

The chain uses TRBV6-6 and TRBJ1-2, with unresolved D. The CDR3 contains 14 residues. From germline, CDR1 is MNHNY and CDR2 SVGAGI (reference sequence). Trimming cost V 5 bases and J 5 bases, with 15 bases left between them. CDR3 residues: CASSNLETAYGYTF. Here the CDR3 DNA reads TGTGCCAGCAGTAACCTCGAGACGGCTTATGGCTACACCTTC.

This clonotype appeared a few times. V usage is TRBV5-4 and J usage is TRBJ2-7, with D perhaps TRBD1 or TRBD2 (5 bases each). This CDR3 is built from 13 residues. Germline values: CDR1 SGHNT, CDR2 YYREEE (reference sequence). V lost 7 bases and J 2 bases, leaving 13 bases between the germline ends. CDR3 bases: TGTGCCAGCCTCCGGGACGGAACCTACGAGCAGTACGTC. It specifies CASLRDGTYEQYV.

This clonotype was observed a few times. The gene calls are TRBV20-1 and TRBJ1-1; maybe TRBD1 (6 bases). Germline lookup yields CDR1 DFQATT and CDR2 SNEGSKA (reference sequence). The CDR3 runs 14 residues. V was clipped by 6 bases and J by 0 bases, with 14 bases between them. The chain's CDR3 is CSAGGQLMNTEAFF. The CDR3 DNA sequence: TGCAGTGCGGGAGGACAGCTTATGAACACTGAAGCTTTCTTT.

This clonotype was observed a few times. The chain links TRBV5-1 to TRBJ1-3; possible D gene TRBD1, 5 bases. Germline V gene sequence: CDR1 SGHRS, CDR2 YFSETQ. This CDR3 is 14 amino acids long. Trimming shortened V by 3 bases and J by 4 bases, and 11 bases separated the two germline ends. The CDR3 nucleotides are TGCGCCAGCAGCTGGCAGGGTTCCGGAAACACCATATATTTT. Encoded protein: CASSWQGSGNTIYF.

The V and J genes are TRBV7-9 and TRBJ2-2; D is unresolved. From germline, CDR1 is SEHNR and CDR2 FQNEAQ (reference sequence). The CDR3 consists of 15 residues. V was shortened by 10 bases and J by 4 bases, with 19 bases between the two germline ends. The DNA for the CDR3 is TGTGCCATCGACCCCACGGACCCGCTCACCGGGGAGCTGTTTTTT. As protein: CAIDPTDPLTGELFF.

This chain joins TRBV7-9 and TRBJ1-4; D is undetermined. This CDR3 is 16 amino acids long. Trimming left V 1 base short and J 0 bases short, with 9 bases between. Germline loops: CDR1 SEHNR, CDR2 FQNEAQ (reference sequence). For the CDR3, the DNA is TGTGCCAGCAGCTTAGTGGGCGACACAACTAATGAAAAACTGTTTTTT. Protein sequence: CASSLVGDTTNEKLFF.

This clonotype occurred a few times. This chain links TRBV6-5 with TRBJ2-3; 11 bases are a match to TRBD2. The CDR3 covers 16 residues. V dropped 6 bases and J dropped 2; count of bases not matched to a gene: 7. Germline V gene lookup returns CDR1 MNHEY and CDR2 SVGAGI. The DNA of the CDR3 is TGTGCCAGCAGCACACTAGCGGGGGACCTCACAGATACGCAGTATTTT. This sequence encodes CASSTLAGDLTDTQYF.

This chain connects TRBV4-1 to TRBJ2-5; D is unresolved. Germline loops: CDR1 MGHRA, CDR2 YSYEKL. Trimming took 1 base from V and 5 from J, leaving 17 bases between them. The CDR3 consists of 16 residues. The CDR3 coding sequence is TGCGCCAGCAGCCAAGTCTGGACCCAGAAGGAGGAGACCCAGTACTTC. It codes for CASSQVWTQKEETQYF.

This clonotype has only a few counts. J is TRBJ2-7 and V is TRBV12-3 or TRBV12-4; 13 positions match TRBD2. With V trimmed by 6 bases and J by 5 bases, 7 bases remained unmatched. This CDR3 has 15 residues. The CDR3 DNA is TGTGCCAGCAGCAGGACTAGCGGGGGCGGTCACGAGCAGTACTTC. Protein: CASSRTSGGGHEQYF.

This clonotype occurred a few times. The chain has TRBV3-1 and TRBJ1-2; unclear D gene. This CDR3 contains 15 residues. Germline values: CDR1 LGHDT, CDR2 YNNKEL (reference sequence). V lost 0 bases to trimming and J lost 1 base, with 9 bases between them. As DNA, the CDR3 is TGTGCCAGCAGCCAAGATCGGGAGATTAACTATGGCTACACCTTC. Translating it yields CASSQDREINYGYTF.

There are a few counts of this clonotype. V gene TRBV5-1 combines with J gene TRBJ2-2; the match to TRBD1 covers 7 bases. CDR1 and CDR2 from the germline V gene are SGHRS and YFSETQ. The V gene end was trimmed by 6 bases and the J gene end by 1 base; junction bases not matched to a gene: 9. The CDR3 sequence is 16 residues long. The CDR3 reads CASTVGGNLNTGELFF. CDR3 nucleotide sequence: TGCGCCAGCACGGTAGGGGGCAACCTGAACACCGGGGAGCTGTTTTTT.

The chain uses TRBV3-1 and TRBJ2-7; 9 nucleotides line up with TRBD1. J lost 3 bases, V lost 4 bases, and 4 bases had no gene match. Germline CDR1 is LGHDT and CDR2 is YNNKEL (reference sequence). This CDR3 is built from 14 residues. CDR3 protein: CASSLSTGGYEQYF. The CDR3 DNA follows: TGTGCCAGCAGCCTTTCGACAGGGGGCTACGAGCAGTACTTC.

V is TRBV6-2 or TRBV6-3 and J is TRBJ2-4, with D perhaps TRBD2 (5 bases). The CDR3 covers 14 residues. Per the germline V gene, CDR1 is MNHEY and CDR2 is SVGEGT. The V gene lost 3 bases and the J gene lost 8 bases, with 14 bases spanning the gap. The CDR3 loop is CASSYGGSLDIQYF. DNA for the CDR3: TGTGCCAGCAGTTATGGAGGTAGCCTCGACATTCAGTACTTC.

CDR3 DNA: TGTGCCACCCCCAAGAGGGGGTACACCGGGGAGCTGTTTTTT. It encodes CATPKRGYTGELFF. This sequence joins TRBV24-1 and TRBJ2-2, with TRBD1 as a possible D gene (6 bases). The CDR3 has 14 amino acids. Germline CDR1 reads KGHDR; CDR2 reads SFDVKD. The ends were cut back, 9 bases at V and 3 bases at J, with 13 bases in the middle.

This clonotype was picked up a small number of times. This rearrangement joins TRBV5-1 to TRBJ1-6; tentative D call: TRBD1 (5 bases). The germline V gene has CDR1 SGHRS and CDR2 YFSETQ. Trimming stripped 2 bases from V and 12 bases from J, with 15 bases between. CDR3 size: 14 residues. CDR3: CASSFGTEAQPLHF. In DNA form, the CDR3 reads TGCGCCAGCAGCTTTGGGACGGAGGCTCAACCCCTCCACTTT.

This clonotype was detected ten times or more. The chain has TRBV7-2 and TRBJ2-1; 7 bases match TRBD2. Germline CDR1 reads SGHTA; CDR2 reads FQGNSA. V shed 3 bases and J 9 bases; nucleotides not matched to a gene: 2. This CDR3 is 12 amino acids long. The DNA for the CDR3 is TGTGCCAGCAGCTTCTTAGCGGGTGAGCAGTTCTTC. Protein: CASSFLAGEQFF.

The V gene is TRBV6-2 or TRBV6-3, the J gene TRBJ2-3; no definite D call. This CDR3 is built from 13 residues. V lost 4 bases, J lost 4 bases, and 9 bases lay in between. CDR1 and CDR2 from the germline V gene are MNHEY and SVGEGT. The CDR3 loop reads CASSSDPPDTQYF. The CDR3 DNA reads TGTGCCAGCAGTTCCGACCCGCCAGATACGCAGTATTTT.

The chain is built from TRBV6-5 and TRBJ1-4; maybe TRBD1 (6 bases). Trimming removed 5 bases at V and 10 bases at J, with 14 bases between. The CDR3 runs 13 residues. Germline-derived CDR1 and CDR2 are MNHEY and SVGAGI. CDR3 nucleotides: TGTGCCAGCAGTCCCCCGGGGGGCGGAAAACTGTTTTTT. Its translation: CASSPPGGGKLFF.

This clonotype has a count of ten or more. V usage is TRBV15 and J usage is TRBJ2-1; maybe TRBD1 (5 bases). The ends were cut back, 2 bases at V and 5 bases at J, with 10 bases in the middle. The germline CDR1 and CDR2 sequences are LNHNV and YYDKDF (reference sequence). This CDR3 has 14 amino acids. As DNA, the CDR3 is TGTGCCACCAGCAGAAACAGGAACGACAATGAGCAGTTCTTC. Encoded protein: CATSRNRNDNEQFF.